Listed below are T cell receptor beta chains from one sample, sequenced in a study of cytomegalovirus exposure and HLA in healthy donors. Method: immunoSEQ multiplex PCR; TCRdb's copy keeps in-frame clones and lacks some. The sample records fewer than 200,000 clones, 79% being singletons. Source material: PBMCs. The source is a middle-aged woman in good health and CMV-seronegative. Both conserved end residues are part of each CDR3. D genes are given only for firm matches. Size tells how often a clone was seen (once, few, many) or the class of an expanded clone, and some rows leave it out.

D gene	V gene	clone size	J gene	CDR3 protein	CDR3 DNA
TRBD2	TRBV7-8	few	TRBJ2-1	CASSLGSSGRAYNEQFF	TGTGCCAGCAGCTTAGGGTCTAGCGGGAGAGCCTACAATGAGCAGTTCTTC
TRBD1	TRBV19	-	TRBJ1-4	CASTASPGQTFWTNEKLFF	TGTGCCAGTACAGCGTCACCGGGACAGACCTTTTGGACTAATGAAAAACTGTTTTTT
-	TRBV6-1	few	TRBJ1-4	CASSVRGTNEKLFF	TGTGCCAGCAGTGTGCGGGGGACTAATGAAAAACTGTTTTTT
-	TRBV7-2	-	TRBJ2-6	CASSLEGAGANVLTF	TGTGCCAGCAGCTTAGAGGGAGCTGGGGCCAACGTCCTGACTTTC
-	TRBV5-4	-	TRBJ2-1	CASSPEGSYNEQFF	TGTGCCAGCAGCCCCGAGGGCTCCTACAATGAGCAGTTCTTC
-	TRBV6-1	-	TRBJ2-3	CASSRTEADTQYF	TGTGCCAGCAGTCGGACAGAGGCAGATACGCAGTATTTT
TRBD1	TRBV4-2	-	TRBJ2-7	CTSSQAGTAARGVLEQYF	TGTACCAGCAGCCAAGCCGGGACAGCCGCCCGAGGGGTGTTAGAGCAGTACTTC
-	TRBV18	-	TRBJ2-6	CASSPQSPGANVLTF	TGTGCCAGCTCACCACAGAGCCCTGGGGCCAACGTCCTGACTTTC
TRBD1	TRBV5-1	-	TRBJ1-2	CASSLARQGDGYTF	TGCGCCAGCAGCTTGGCCAGACAGGGAGATGGCTACACCTTC
-	TRBV9	-	TRBJ1-3	CATAFPEVGNTIYF	TGTGCCACCGCTTTCCCTGAGGTTGGAAACACCATATATTTT
-	TRBV7-9	-	TRBJ1-2	CASTRGRDYYGYTF	TGTGCCAGCACCCGGGGTCGGGATTACTATGGCTACACCTTC
TRBD1	TRBV5-1	-	TRBJ1-6	CASSLPLRLSDRASSPLHF	TGCGCCAGCAGCTTGCCCCTCCGCCTCTCAGACAGGGCCAGCTCACCCCTCCACTTT
-	TRBV4-1	few	TRBJ1-4	CASSFRGGPTGNEKLFF	TGCGCCAGCAGCTTTAGGGGAGGGCCAACAGGGAATGAAAAACTGTTTTTT
-	TRBV28	once	TRBJ2-2	CASSLGGSGTGELFF	TGTGCCAGCAGTTTAGGAGGGAGTGGAACCGGGGAGCTGTTTTTT
TRBD2	TRBV6-6	-	TRBJ2-2	CASRLGLAGGTGELFF	TGTGCCAGCAGGCTGGGACTAGCGGGAGGCACCGGGGAGCTGTTTTTT
-	TRBV5-4	-	TRBJ1-1	CASSLQGANTEAFF	TGTGCCAGCAGCTTGCAGGGTGCGAACACTGAAGCTTTCTTT
TRBD2	TRBV7-7	once	TRBJ2-7	CASSPLAGPSYEQYF	TGTGCTAGCAGCCCTCTAGCGGGACCCTCCTACGAGCAGTACTTC
-	TRBV30	-	TRBJ1-2	CAWDDTGSYGYTF	TGTGCCTGGGATGATACAGGGAGCTATGGCTACACCTTC
TRBD2	TRBV5-6	-	TRBJ2-1	CASSLVGPSGHEQFF	TGTGCCAGCAGCTTGGTCGGGCCTAGCGGCCATGAGCAGTTCTTC
-	TRBV30	few	TRBJ1-4	CAWGLVETNEKLFF	TGTGCCTGGGGGCTCGTGGAAACTAATGAAAAACTGTTTTTT
-	TRBV5-6	-	TRBJ2-7	CASSLVPGREQYF	TGTGCCAGCAGCTTGGTTCCAGGGCGCGAGCAGTACTTC
-	TRBV15	-	TRBJ2-1	CATSSPRDSGNEQFF	TGTGCCACCAGCAGCCCCCGGGACTCAGGCAATGAGCAGTTCTTC